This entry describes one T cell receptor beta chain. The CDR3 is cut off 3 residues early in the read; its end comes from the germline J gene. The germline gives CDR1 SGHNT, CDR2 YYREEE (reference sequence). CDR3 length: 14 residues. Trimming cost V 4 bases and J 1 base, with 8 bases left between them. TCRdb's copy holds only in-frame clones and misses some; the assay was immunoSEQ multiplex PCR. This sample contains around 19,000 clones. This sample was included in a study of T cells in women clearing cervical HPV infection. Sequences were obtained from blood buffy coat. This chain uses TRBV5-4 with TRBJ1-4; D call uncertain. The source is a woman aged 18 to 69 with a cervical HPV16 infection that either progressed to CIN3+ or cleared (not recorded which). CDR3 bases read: TGTGCCAGCAGCGACTTACAAACTAATGAAAAA. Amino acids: CASSDLQTNEK. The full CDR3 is CASSDLQTNEKLFF.